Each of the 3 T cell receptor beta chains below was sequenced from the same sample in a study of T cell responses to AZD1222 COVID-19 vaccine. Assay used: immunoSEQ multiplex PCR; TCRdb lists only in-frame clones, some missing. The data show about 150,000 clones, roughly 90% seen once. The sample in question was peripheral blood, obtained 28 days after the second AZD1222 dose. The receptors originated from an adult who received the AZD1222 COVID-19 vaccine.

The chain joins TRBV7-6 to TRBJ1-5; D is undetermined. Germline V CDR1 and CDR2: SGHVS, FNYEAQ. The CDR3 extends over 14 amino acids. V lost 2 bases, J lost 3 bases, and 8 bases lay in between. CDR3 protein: CASSLFESNQPQHF. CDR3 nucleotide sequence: TGTGCCAGCAGCTTATTTGAGTCCAATCAGCCCCAGCATTTT.

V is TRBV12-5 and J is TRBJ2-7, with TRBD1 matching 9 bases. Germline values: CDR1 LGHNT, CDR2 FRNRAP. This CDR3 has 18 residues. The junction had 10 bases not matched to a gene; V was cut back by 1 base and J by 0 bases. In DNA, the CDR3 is TGTGCTAGTGGTTTGGGACTGGACCGGGACAGGGTCTCCTACGAGCAGTACTTC. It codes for CASGLGLDRDRVSYEQYF.

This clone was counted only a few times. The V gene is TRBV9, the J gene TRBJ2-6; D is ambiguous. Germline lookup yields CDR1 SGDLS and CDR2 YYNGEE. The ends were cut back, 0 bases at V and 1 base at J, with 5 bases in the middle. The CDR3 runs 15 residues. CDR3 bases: TGTGCCAGCAGCGTAGACGGGTCTGGGGCCAACGTCCTGACTTTC. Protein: CASSVDGSGANVLTF.